This passage covers 17 T cell receptor beta chains from one sample sequenced in a study of T-cell reconstitution after alpha-beta-depleted transplantation in children. It was with unique molecular identifiers that the TCRbeta library was prepared. TCRdb processed the PCR reads anew with MiXCR; each CDR3 protein has one entry. This table holds around 450,000 distinct CDR3 sequences, roughly two fifths found once. The input for sequencing was PBMCs, taken before TCRalphabeta/CD19-depleted stem cell transplant. All receptors derive from a girl aged 2 to 10 with aplastic anemia, due to receive a stem cell transplant.

A note on this clonotype: A read error is possible here, since a much larger clone lies one base away. V gene TRBV28 combines with J gene TRBJ2-7; the D call may be TRBD1 or TRBD2 (5 bases each). The CDR3 spans 17 residues. CDR1 and CDR2 from the germline V gene are MDHEN and SYDVKM. Trimming shortened V by 8 bases and J by 1 base, and 24 bases separated the two germline ends. The DNA of the CDR3 is TGTGCCAGCGGTCCAGGGCGTTGGAGCCGGGGATCCTACGAGCAGTACTTC. Its translation is CASGPGRWSRGSYEQYF.

This sequence joins TRBV28 and TRBJ2-7; 10 nucleotides match TRBD1. Germline loops: CDR1 MDHEN, CDR2 SYDVKM. The CDR3 sequence is 15 residues long. V was clipped by 11 bases and J by 3 bases; unmatched bases: 13. DNA of the CDR3: TGTGCCGGCGAACAGGGACAGGGGACTTACTACGAGCAGTACTTC. It translates to CAGEQGQGTYYEQYF.

The chain is built from TRBV5-6 and TRBJ2-7, with 12 positions matching TRBD2. V lost 4 bases to trimming and J lost 5 bases; unmatched junction nucleotides: 4. The CDR3 runs 14 residues. The germline V gene encodes CDR1 SGHDT and CDR2 YYEEEE. CDR3 sequence reads: CASSPSGRVHEQYF. CDR3 coding DNA: TGTGCCAGCAGCCCTAGCGGGAGGGTCCACGAGCAGTACTTC.

This clonotype was seen more than once but under ten times. The rearrangement links TRBV20-1 to TRBJ2-1; D may correspond to TRBD1 or TRBD2 (5 bases each). The CDR3 covers 16 residues. The germline gives CDR1 DFQATT, CDR2 SNEGSKA (reference sequence). Trimming removed 5 bases from V and 0 bases from J, with 17 bases in between. The CDR3 protein is CSAWRWGSSSYNEQFF. In DNA, the CDR3 is TGCAGTGCTTGGCGGTGGGGGTCCTCCTCCTACAATGAGCAGTTCTTC.

This chain links TRBV3-1 with TRBJ2-2; 13 positions match TRBD2. Germline loops: CDR1 LGHDT, CDR2 YNNKEL (reference sequence). The CDR3 spans 14 residues. V was clipped by 8 bases and J by 7 bases; unmatched bases: 4. CDR3 coding DNA: TGTGCCAGCGGGAGGACTAGCGGGAGCGGGGAGCTGTTTTTT. It codes for CASGRTSGSGELFF.

This clonotype was observed a few times. The genes are TRBV20-1 and TRBJ1-2, with 8 bases identical to TRBD1. The CDR3 is made up of 13 amino acids. The V segment lost 1 base and the J segment 12 bases; nucleotides outside the gene matches: 10. Germline V CDR1 and CDR2: DFQATT, SNEGSKA (reference sequence). This CDR3 reads CSARGDRSAWDTF. The CDR3 DNA is TGCAGTGCTAGAGGGGACAGGTCGGCTTGGGACACCTTC.

In this sample, this clonotype turned up once. J is TRBJ2-3 and V is TRBV28; D is unclear. Per the germline V gene, CDR1 is MDHEN and CDR2 is SYDVKM. The CDR3 is 14 residues long. V lost 5 bases to trimming and J lost 1 base, with 10 bases between them. This chain's CDR3 is CASSRPDRTDTQYF. CDR3 coding DNA: TGTGCCAGCAGTCGGCCGGACCGCACAGATACGCAGTATTTT.

This clonotype was seen many times. The chain couples TRBV7-2 to TRBJ2-7, with D possibly being TRBD2 (6 bases). This CDR3 has 13 residues. CDR1 and CDR2 from the germline V gene are SGHTA and FQGNSA. The V and J ends lost 1 base and 3 bases respectively, with 7 bases between them. This CDR3 reads CASSLGGVYEQYF. The CDR3 bases are TGTGCCAGCAGCTTAGGCGGGGTCTACGAGCAGTACTTC.

This clonotype has just a few counts. The CDR3 nucleotides are TGCAGTGCTAGGCGGACAGGGCCAGATACGCAGTATTTT. Residues: CSARRTGPDTQYF. V is TRBV20-1 and J is TRBJ2-3; 8 nucleotides line up with TRBD1. The CDR3 has 13 amino acids. Unmatched junction bases numbered 3, after V lost 3 bases and J lost 4 bases. From germline, CDR1 is DFQATT and CDR2 SNEGSKA (reference sequence).

As concerns this clonotype: A junction end diverges from the germline sequence, so it may reflect a read error. This sequence joins TRBV20-1 and TRBJ2-7; 10 bases map to TRBD2. Germline loops: CDR1 DFQATT, CDR2 SNEGSKA (reference sequence). The CDR3 is 15 amino acids. The CDR3 region has the DNA TGCTGTGCTAGACAAGGGGCTAGCGGGAGTGGCGAGCAGTACTTC. Residues: CCARQGASGSGEQYF.

This clonotype showed up many times. This CDR3 is CASMLDRRYEQYF. CDR3 sequence (DNA): TGCGCCAGCATGTTGGACAGGCGTTACGAGCAGTACTTC. V and J are TRBV10-2 and TRBJ2-7; 7 nucleotides agree with TRBD1. Germline V gene sequence: CDR1 WSHSY, CDR2 SAAADI. Unmatched junction bases numbered 7, after V lost 7 bases and J lost 4 bases. CDR3 length: 13 amino acids.

V usage is TRBV4-1 and J usage is TRBJ1-2; D ambiguous. This CDR3 region has 15 residues. The V end lost 1 base, the J end lost 2 bases, and 11 bases lay between the germline ends. Germline CDR1 is MGHRA and CDR2 is YSYEKL. Here the CDR3 reads CASSQGGVRNYGYTF. CDR3 coding DNA: TGCGCCAGCAGCCAAGGCGGAGTCCGGAACTATGGCTACACCTTC.

In this sample, this clonotype turned up a few times. The chain joins TRBV18 to TRBJ2-1, with 13 nucleotides matching TRBD2. CDR1 is KGHSH, CDR2 LQKENI, per germline. CDR3 size: 16 residues. The junction had 1 base not matched to a gene; V was cut back by 0 bases and J by 5 bases. The CDR3 DNA follows: TGTGCCAGCTCACCACCTGGGACTAGCGGGGACAATGAGCAGTTCTTC. Its translation is CASSPPGTSGDNEQFF.

The chain combines TRBV12-3 or TRBV12-4 with TRBJ1-5; 7 nucleotides align to TRBD1. The J segment lost 6 bases and the V segment lost 0 bases, leaving 11 bases of the junction unmatched. This CDR3 contains 17 residues. The chain's CDR3 is CASSLAGDSPKGQPQHF. The CDR3 DNA reads as TGTGCCAGCAGTTTAGCGGGGGACAGTCCGAAGGGTCAGCCCCAGCATTTT.

At least ten counts were recorded for this clonotype. This chain joins TRBV7-8 and TRBJ2-1; D might be TRBD2 (6 bases). The CDR3 is 15 amino acids. The V gene's germline CDR1 is SGHVS and CDR2 FQNEAQ. V was cut by 4 bases and J by 5 bases, with 15 bases left in between. DNA for the CDR3: TGTGCCAGCAGCTACGGGAGCTTGATGAACAATGAGCAGTTCTTC. Its translation is CASSYGSLMNNEQFF.

The rearrangement links TRBV28 to TRBJ1-1; D possibly corresponds to TRBD1 (6 bases). CDR1 is MDHEN and CDR2 is SYDVKM in the germline V gene. The CDR3 is made up of 15 amino acids. The ends were cut back, 6 bases at V and 4 bases at J, with 18 bases in the middle. For the CDR3, the DNA is TGTGCCAGCAGGGGGGGCTGGGGGGGGAGCACTGAAGCTTTCTTT. This translates into CASRGGWGGSTEAFF.

The J gene is TRBJ2-1, the V gene TRBV20-1, with a weak D call TRBD2 (6 bases). This CDR3 comprises 12 residues. Per the germline V gene, CDR1 is DFQATT and CDR2 is SNEGSKA (reference sequence). Trimming took 3 bases from V and 7 from J, leaving 10 bases between them. This chain's CDR3 is CSASGRKNEQFF. The CDR3 DNA follows: TGCAGTGCTAGCGGGAGAAAAAATGAGCAGTTCTTC.